The clone carrying this T cell receptor (beta chain) occurred many times. What it binds is unknown. Germline V lookup: CDR1 SEHNR, CDR2 FQNEAQ (reference sequence). Trimming took off 5 bases at V and 6 bases at J, with 9 bases between the two ends. This CDR3 comprises 12 residues. The data are from a study of T-cell reconstitution after alpha-beta-depleted transplantation in children. Findings and limits, study-wide: Diversity of TCRbeta at day 60 was high in some patients, arising from surviving recipient T cells and thymic progenitors.

Unique molecular identifiers featured in how the TCRbeta library was prepared. TCRdb recomputed calls from the PCR reads with MiXCR, one row per CDR3 protein. The sample has about 110,000 distinct CDR3 sequences, about a tenth seen once; the top ten hold nearly 35%. The clonotype was recovered from a boy aged 2 to 10 with acute lymphoblastic leukemia, due to receive a stem cell transplant. The specimen comprised PBMCs, sampled before TCRalphabeta/CD19-depleted stem cell transplant. V and J are TRBV7-9 and TRBJ2-3; D is unresolved. The CDR3 DNA is TGTGCCAGCAGCCAAGATGTGGATACGCAGTATTTT. Its protein is CASSQDVDTQYF. The entire variable domain, with the rest obtained from reference TRBV7-9 and TRBJ2-3, is as follows: DTGVSQNPRHKITKRGQNVTFRCDPISEHNRLYWYRQTLGQGPEFLTYFQNEAQLEKSRLLSDRFSAERPKGSFSTLEIQRTEQGDSAMYLCASSQDVDTQYFGPGTRLTVL.